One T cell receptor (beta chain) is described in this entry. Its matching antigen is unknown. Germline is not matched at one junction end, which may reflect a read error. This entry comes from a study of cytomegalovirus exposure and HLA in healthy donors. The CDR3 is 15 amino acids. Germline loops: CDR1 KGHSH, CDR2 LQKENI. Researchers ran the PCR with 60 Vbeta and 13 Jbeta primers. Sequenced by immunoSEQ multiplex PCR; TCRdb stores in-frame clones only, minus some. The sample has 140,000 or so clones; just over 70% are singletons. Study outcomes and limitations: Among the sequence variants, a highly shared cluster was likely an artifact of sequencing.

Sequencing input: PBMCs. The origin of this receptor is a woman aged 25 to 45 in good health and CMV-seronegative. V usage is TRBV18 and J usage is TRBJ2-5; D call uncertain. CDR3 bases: TGTGCCAGCTCACCAACAAGTTCCGGCTTAGAGGCCCAGTACTTC. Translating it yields CASSPTSSGLEAQYF. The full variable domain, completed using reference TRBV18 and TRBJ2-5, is NAGVMQNPRHLVRRRGQEARLRCSPMKGHSHVYWYRQLPEEGLKFMVYLQKENIIDESGMPKERFSAEFPKEGPSILRIQQVVRGDSAAYFCASSPTSSGLEAQYFGPGTRLLVL.